The entry below describes one TCR beta chain. The PCR ran on 60 Vbeta and 13 Jbeta primers. Repertoires were generated with immunoSEQ multiplex PCR, while TCRdb's copy carries only in-frame clones and drops some. This sample yields around 220,000 clones, of which 65% to 75% are seen a single time; 1.5% to 2% belongs to the top ten. The data derive from a study of cytomegalovirus exposure and HLA in healthy donors. Study at large: When 350 to 500 donors were genotyped, roughly four fifths of them were found to fall in the Caucasian-associated ancestry cluster.

The germline CDR1 and CDR2 sequences are SGDLS and YYNGEE. The CDR3 loop spans 16 amino acids. The V gene lost 0 bases and the J gene lost 3 bases, with 12 bases spanning the gap. Sequencing was carried out using PBMCs. The V gene is TRBV9, the J gene TRBJ2-2; possibly TRBD2 for D (5 bases). The receptor was isolated from a woman aged 30 to 39 in good health and CMV-seronegative. Here the CDR3 DNA reads TGTGCCAGCAGCGTAGCTAGCCAGGCCTACACCGGGGAGCTGTTTTTT. Encoded protein: CASSVASQAYTGELFF. The variable domain in full, with the rest retrieved from reference TRBV9 and TRBJ2-2, is DSGVTQTPKHLITATGQRVTLRCSPRSGDLSVYWYQQSLDQGLQFLIQYYNGEERAKGNILERFSAQQFPDLHSELNLSSLELGDSALYFCASSVASQAYTGELFFGEGSRLTVL.